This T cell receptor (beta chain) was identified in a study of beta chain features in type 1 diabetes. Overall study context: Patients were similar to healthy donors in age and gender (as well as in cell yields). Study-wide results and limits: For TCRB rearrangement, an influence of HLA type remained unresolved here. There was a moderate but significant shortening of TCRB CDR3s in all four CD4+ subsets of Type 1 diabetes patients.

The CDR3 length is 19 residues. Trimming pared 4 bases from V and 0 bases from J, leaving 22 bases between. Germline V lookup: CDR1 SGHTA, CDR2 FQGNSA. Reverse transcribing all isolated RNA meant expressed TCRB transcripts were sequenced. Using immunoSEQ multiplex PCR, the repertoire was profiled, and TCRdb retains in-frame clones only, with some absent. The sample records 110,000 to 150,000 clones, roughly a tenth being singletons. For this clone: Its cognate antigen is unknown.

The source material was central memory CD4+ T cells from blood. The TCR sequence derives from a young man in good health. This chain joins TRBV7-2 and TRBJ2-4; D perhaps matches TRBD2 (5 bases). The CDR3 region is CASSSRLGGSTIAKNIQYF. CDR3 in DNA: TGTGCCAGCAGCTCTAGGCTAGGAGGATCCACCATAGCCAAAAACATTCAGTACTTC.